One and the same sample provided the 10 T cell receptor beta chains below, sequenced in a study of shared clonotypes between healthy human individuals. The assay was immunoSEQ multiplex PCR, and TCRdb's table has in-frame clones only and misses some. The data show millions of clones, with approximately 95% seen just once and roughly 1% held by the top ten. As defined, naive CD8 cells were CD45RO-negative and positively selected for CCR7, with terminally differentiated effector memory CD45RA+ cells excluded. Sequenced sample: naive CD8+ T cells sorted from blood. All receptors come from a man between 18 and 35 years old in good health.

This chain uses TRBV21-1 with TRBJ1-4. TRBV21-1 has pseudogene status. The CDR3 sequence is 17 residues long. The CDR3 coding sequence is TGTGCCAGCCCTAGGCAAGGGGGGCGAGGACGTAAGGAAAAACTGTTTTTT. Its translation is CASPRQGGRGRKEKLFF.

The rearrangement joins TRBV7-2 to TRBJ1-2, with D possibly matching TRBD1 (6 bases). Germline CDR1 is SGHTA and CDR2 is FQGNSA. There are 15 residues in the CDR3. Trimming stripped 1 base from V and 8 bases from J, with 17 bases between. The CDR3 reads CASSLVIGGEEGYTF. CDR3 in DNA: TGTGCCAGCAGCTTAGTTATAGGGGGAGAGGAAGGCTACACCTTC.

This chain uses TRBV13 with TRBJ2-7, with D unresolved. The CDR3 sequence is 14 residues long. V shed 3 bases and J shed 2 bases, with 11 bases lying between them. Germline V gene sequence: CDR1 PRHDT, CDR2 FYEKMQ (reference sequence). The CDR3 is CASSFIVRPYEQYF. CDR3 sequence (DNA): TGTGCCAGCAGCTTTATAGTGAGACCCTACGAGCAGTACTTC.

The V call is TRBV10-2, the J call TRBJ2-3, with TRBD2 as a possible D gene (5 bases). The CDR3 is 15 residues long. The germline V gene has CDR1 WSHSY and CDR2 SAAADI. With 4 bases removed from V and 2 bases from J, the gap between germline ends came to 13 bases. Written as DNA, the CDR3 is TGCGCCAGCAGTGGAGGGATGGGGTACACAGATACGCAGTATTTT. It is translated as CASSGGMGYTDTQYF.

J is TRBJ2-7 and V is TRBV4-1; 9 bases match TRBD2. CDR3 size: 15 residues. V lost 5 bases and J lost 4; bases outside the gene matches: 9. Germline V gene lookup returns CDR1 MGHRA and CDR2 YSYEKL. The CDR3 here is CASSLDTGLAYEQYF. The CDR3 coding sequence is TGCGCCAGCAGCTTAGACACGGGACTAGCTTACGAGCAGTACTTC.

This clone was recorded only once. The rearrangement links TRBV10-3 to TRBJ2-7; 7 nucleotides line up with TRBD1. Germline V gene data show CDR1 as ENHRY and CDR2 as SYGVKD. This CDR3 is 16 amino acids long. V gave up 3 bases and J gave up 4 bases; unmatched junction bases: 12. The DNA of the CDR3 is TGTGCCATCAGTGACGTCCCACAGGGGTTCGAATACGAGCAGTACTTC. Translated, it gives CAISDVPQGFEYEQYF.

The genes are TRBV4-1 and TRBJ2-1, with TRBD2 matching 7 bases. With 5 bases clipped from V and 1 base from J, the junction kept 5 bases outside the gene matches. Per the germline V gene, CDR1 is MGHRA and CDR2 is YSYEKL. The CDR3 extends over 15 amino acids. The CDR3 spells CASSWEGGSYNEQFF. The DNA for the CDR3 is TGCGCCAGCAGCTGGGAGGGTGGGTCCTACAATGAGCAGTTCTTC.

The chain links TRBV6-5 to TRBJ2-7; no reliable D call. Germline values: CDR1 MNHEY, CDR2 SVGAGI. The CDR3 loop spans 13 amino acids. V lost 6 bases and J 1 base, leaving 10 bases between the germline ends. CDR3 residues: CASSVVPSYEQYF. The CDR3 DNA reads TGTGCCAGCAGCGTTGTGCCTTCCTACGAGCAGTACTTC.

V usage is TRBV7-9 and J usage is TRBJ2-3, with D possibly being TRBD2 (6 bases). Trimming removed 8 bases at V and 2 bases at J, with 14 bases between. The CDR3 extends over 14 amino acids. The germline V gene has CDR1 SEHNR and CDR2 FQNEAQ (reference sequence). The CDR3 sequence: CASESWRDTDTQYF. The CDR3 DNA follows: TGTGCCAGCGAGAGTTGGAGGGACACAGATACGCAGTATTTT.

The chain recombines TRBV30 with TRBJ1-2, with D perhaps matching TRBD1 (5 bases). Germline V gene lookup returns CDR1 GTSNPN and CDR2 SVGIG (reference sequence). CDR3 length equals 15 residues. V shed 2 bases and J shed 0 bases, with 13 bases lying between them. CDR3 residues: CAWSIPTGPNYGYTF. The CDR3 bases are TGTGCCTGGAGTATTCCGACGGGACCTAACTATGGCTACACCTTC.